Following are 11 T cell receptor beta chains from one sample sequenced in a study of graft-versus-host responses after intestinal transplantation. Sequencing was performed with immunoSEQ multiplex PCR; in TCRdb, only in-frame clones are kept and a portion is missing. The table includes under 85,000 clones, around 90% detected once. Which antigens these TCRs recognize remains unknown. Sequencing used unstimulated CD8+ T cells sorted from spleen or lymph node cells, obtained before intestinal transplant. All receptors come from a human donor who received an intestinal transplant.

The rearrangement links TRBV11-2 to TRBJ2-1; TRBD2 is a possible D gene (5 bases). The CDR3 has 14 amino acids. Trimming took off 1 base at V and 10 bases at J, with 14 bases between the two ends. CDR1 SGHAT and CDR2 FQNNGV come from the germline V gene. The CDR3 reads CASSLGGSGGEQFF. The CDR3 nucleotides are TGTGCCAGCAGCTTAGGCGGGTCGGGCGGCGAGCAGTTCTTC.

The V gene is TRBV6-4, the J gene TRBJ2-1; 9 bases line up with TRBD2. In germline, CDR1 is MRHNA, CDR2 SNTAGT. The V gene end was trimmed by 0 bases and the J gene end by 8 bases; junction bases not matched to a gene: 5. This CDR3 has 15 amino acids. In nucleotides, the CDR3 is TGTGCCAGCAGTGACTCGGCGGGGGGGCTGGATGAGCAGTTCTTC. Its translation: CASSDSAGGLDEQFF.

CDR3 in DNA: TGTGCCAGCAGCTTAATAGGGAGCTACGAGCAGTACTTC. This encodes CASSLIGSYEQYF. The rearrangement uses TRBV7-9 and TRBJ2-7, with a weak D call TRBD2 (5 bases). The CDR3 covers 13 residues. Germline V gives CDR1 SEHNR, CDR2 FQNEAQ (reference sequence). The germline V and J ends were trimmed by 2 bases and 3 bases, with 8 bases remaining between them.

The chain recombines TRBV5-1 with TRBJ2-5, with TRBD2 matching over 8 bases. The CDR3 totals 14 residues. Per germline, CDR1 SGHRS and CDR2 YFSETQ. The V gene end was trimmed by 2 bases and the J gene end by 3 bases; junction bases not matched to a gene: 3. The CDR3 coding sequence is TGCGCCAGCAGCTTTGGAGCGGGGGAAGAGACCCAGTACTTC. Translation: CASSFGAGEETQYF.

The chain uses TRBV6-1 and TRBJ2-1; D is possibly TRBD2 (5 bases). The germline CDR1 and CDR2 sequences are MNHNS and SASEGT. The germline V and J ends were trimmed by 8 bases and 4 bases, with 12 bases remaining between them. The CDR3 runs 13 residues. The CDR3 bases are TGTGCCAGCCGGATGGAGGCGTACAATGAGCAGTTCTTC. It translates to CASRMEAYNEQFF.

This clone was counted only a few times. The chain joins TRBV7-9 to TRBJ1-2; maybe TRBD1 (6 bases). This CDR3 contains 15 residues. CDR1 is SEHNR, CDR2 FQNEAQ, per germline (reference sequence). Trimming removed 2 bases from V and 3 bases from J, with 13 bases in between. The CDR3 reads CASSLLAGADYGYTF. CDR3 sequence (DNA): TGTGCCAGCAGCTTATTGGCAGGGGCCGACTATGGCTACACCTTC.

This sequence joins TRBV6-5 and TRBJ2-3; possible D gene TRBD1, 5 bases. There are 15 residues in the CDR3. Trimming removed 0 bases at V and 15 bases at J, with 22 bases between. CDR1 is MNHEY and CDR2 is SVGAGI in the germline V gene. The CDR3 DNA reads TGTGCCAGCAGTTACTCGATAGGGGATTTCCTCTTTCTTTATTTT. Translating it yields CASSYSIGDFLFLYF.

The chain uses TRBV6-4 and TRBJ2-3; D may be TRBD2 (7 bases). This CDR3 comprises 14 residues. Deletions cut 2 bases from V and 4 bases from J, with 10 bases between. CDR1 and CDR2 from the germline V gene are MRHNA and SNTAGT. CDR3 protein: CASSDGGAPDTQYF. Written as DNA, the CDR3 is TGTGCCAGCAGTGACGGGGGGGCCCCAGATACGCAGTATTTT.

The chain carries TRBV6-1 and TRBJ1-1; D might be TRBD1 (5 bases). Trimming left V 3 bases short and J 1 base short, with 9 bases between. CDR1 and CDR2 (germline): MNHNS, SASEGT. The length of the CDR3 is 14 residues. The CDR3 is CASSDLTENTEAFF. The CDR3 DNA reads as TGTGCCAGCAGTGACTTGACAGAGAACACTGAAGCTTTCTTT.

The rearrangement uses TRBV6-1 and TRBJ2-3; tentative D call: TRBD2 (6 bases). CDR1 MNHNS and CDR2 SASEGT come from the germline V gene. This CDR3 is 14 amino acids long. Trimming cost V 3 bases and J 2 bases, with 9 bases left between them. CDR3 nucleotides: TGTGCCAGCAGTGATGGGGGGTACACAGATACGCAGTATTTT. Translated: CASSDGGYTDTQYF.

The V and J genes are TRBV28 and TRBJ2-7, with D possibly matching TRBD1 (6 bases). Germline V CDR1 and CDR2: MDHEN, SYDVKM. The CDR3 spans 13 residues. The V gene lost 7 bases and the J gene lost 7 bases, with 17 bases spanning the gap. In DNA, the CDR3 is TGTGCCAGCACCGGGACACCCTCGGGAGAGCAGTACTTC. It encodes CASTGTPSGEQYF. The full variable domain, its missing parts supplied by reference TRBV28 and TRBJ2-7, is DVKVTQSSRYLVKRTGEKVFLECVQDMDHENMFWYRQDPGLGLRLIYFSYDVKMKEKGDIPEGYSVSREKKERFSLILESASTNQTSMYLCASTGTPSGEQYFGPGTRLTVT.